This is a list of T cell receptor beta chains from one sample in a study of monozygotic twins with inflammatory bowel disease. TCRdb reanalyzed the 5' RACE reads, giving one entry per CDR3 protein sequence and no DNA. The specimen's table records around 40,000 distinct CDR3 sequences. The sample consisted of blood. The receptor source for this set is a human donor with ulcerative colitis or Crohn's disease, or a healthy co-twin of an affected twin (not recorded which). Each CDR3 is given with its conserved first and last residue. Fields, in order: J gene, V gene, CDR3 protein.

j_call: TRBJ2-3
v_call: TRBV7-9
cdr3_aa: CASSLGLAGDTDTQYF

j_call: TRBJ2-3
v_call: TRBV5-4
cdr3_aa: CASSRDRTGGDTQYF

j_call: TRBJ2-3
v_call: TRBV29-1
cdr3_aa: CSVLPWNTDTQYF

j_call: TRBJ2-7
v_call: TRBV28
cdr3_aa: CASSLSSGQQYF

j_call: TRBJ2-7
v_call: TRBV27
cdr3_aa: CASSIRTAPAYEQYF

j_call: TRBJ1-5
v_call: TRBV28
cdr3_aa: CASSSRVGGFNQPQHF

j_call: TRBJ1-2
v_call: TRBV12-3/TRBV12-4
cdr3_aa: CASSAGGWAGYTF

j_call: TRBJ1-1
v_call: TRBV30
cdr3_aa: CAWSGGGGPEAFF

j_call: TRBJ1-1
v_call: TRBV5-1
cdr3_aa: CASSLGTGYSLNTEAFF

j_call: TRBJ2-2
v_call: TRBV7-9
cdr3_aa: CASSRTGELFF

j_call: TRBJ2-7
v_call: TRBV11-1
cdr3_aa: CASSLRYTSWDRDSYEQYF

j_call: TRBJ1-1
v_call: TRBV10-3
cdr3_aa: CATGDDLSVNTEAFF

j_call: TRBJ2-6
v_call: TRBV6-5
cdr3_aa: CASSYSDRGSSGANVLTF

j_call: TRBJ1-1
v_call: TRBV6-2/TRBV6-3
cdr3_aa: CASRTGKTEAFF

j_call: TRBJ1-5
v_call: TRBV9
cdr3_aa: CASSVEPGGYSNQPQHF